Shown below are 9 T cell receptor beta chains from a single sample sequenced in a study of blood T cell repertoires in COVID-19. The repertoire was sequenced with immunoSEQ multiplex PCR; TCRdb's copy has only in-frame clones and lacks some. The table has fewer than 300,000 clones, over 75% seen once. Sequencing was done on a sample of peripheral blood. The receptors originated from a human donor in a cohort sampled during active COVID-19.

The chain carries TRBV5-6 and TRBJ2-7; no clear D gene. V was pared by 4 bases and J by 5 bases, with 10 bases between. CDR3 length: 12 residues. Germline-derived CDR1 and CDR2 are SGHDT and YYEEEE. The CDR3 region is CASSLEMHEQYF. The CDR3 DNA reads as TGTGCCAGCAGCCTAGAAATGCACGAGCAGTACTTC. Complete variable domain (other parts from reference TRBV5-6 and TRBJ2-7): DAGVTQSPTHLIKTRGQQVTLRCSPKSGHDTVSWYQQALGQGPQFIFQYYEEEERQRGNFPDRFSGHQFPNYSSELNVNALLLGDSALYLCASSLEMHEQYFGPGTRLTVT.

The genes are TRBV19 and TRBJ2-1; 8 nucleotides agree with TRBD2. Germline V gives CDR1 LNHDA, CDR2 SQIVND (reference sequence). The CDR3 totals 15 residues. After removal of 3 bases from V and 9 bases from J, the junction contained 10 bases not matched to a gene. The CDR3 nucleotides read TGTGCCAGTAGTATTAGGGAGGGAGCGGGAGTTGAGCAGTTCTTC. This sequence encodes CASSIREGAGVEQFF.

DNA for the CDR3: TGTGCCAGTAGCCAAGCGGGCGGACAAGAGACCCAGTACTTC. It codes for CASSQAGGQETQYF. The V gene is TRBV19, the J gene TRBJ2-5, with a possible D match to TRBD2 (6 bases). Germline loops: CDR1 LNHDA, CDR2 SQIVND (reference sequence). CDR3 length equals 14 residues. The V and J ends lost 6 bases and 2 bases respectively, with 13 bases between them.

CDR3: CASSYGLAGGNTQYF. DNA for the CDR3: TGTGCCAGCAGCTACGGACTAGCGGGAGGTAATACGCAGTATTTT. The chain combines TRBV5-6 with TRBJ2-3; 14 positions match TRBD2. The CDR3 is 15 amino acids. The germline V gene encodes CDR1 SGHDT and CDR2 YYEEEE. V shed 3 bases, J shed 7 bases, and the junction held 4 bases outside the gene matches.

The chain couples TRBV28 to TRBJ1-6; 9 bases are a match to TRBD1. There are 14 residues in the CDR3. V was pared by 6 bases and J by 7 bases, with 4 bases of the junction left unmatched. Germline V gene data show CDR1 as MDHEN and CDR2 as SYDVKM. The CDR3 loop reads CASSRQGGNSPLHF. DNA of the CDR3: TGTGCCAGCAGCCGACAGGGGGGGAATTCACCCCTCCACTTT. Supplemented by reference TRBV28 and TRBJ1-6, the full variable domain reads DVKVTQSSRYLVKRTGEKVFLECVQDMDHENMFWYRQDPGLGLRLIYFSYDVKMKEKGDIPEGYSVSREKKERFSLILESASTNQTSMYLCASSRQGGNSPLHFGNGTRLTVT.

The CDR3, as DNA: TGTGCCAGCAGCTTAGCCCGGGAGTCCTACGAGCAGTACTTC. Residues: CASSLARESYEQYF. This sequence joins TRBV7-9 and TRBJ2-7; TRBD2 might be the D (6 bases). Deletions cut 0 bases from V and 1 base from J, with 7 bases between. The CDR3 has 14 amino acids. CDR1 SEHNR and CDR2 FQNEAQ come from the germline V gene (reference sequence).

The chain links TRBV9 to TRBJ2-1; D is unclear. Germline V lookup: CDR1 SGDLS, CDR2 YYNGEE. The germline V and J ends were trimmed by 0 bases and 2 bases, with 9 bases remaining between them. The CDR3 covers 15 residues. CDR3 loop: CASSVDSYPYNEQFF. The CDR3 DNA sequence: TGTGCCAGCAGCGTAGATTCGTATCCCTACAATGAGCAGTTCTTC.

V and J are TRBV25-1 and TRBJ2-1; 13 nucleotides match TRBD2. The CDR3 has 15 amino acids. Trimming took 7 bases from V and 9 from J; bases not matched to a gene: 9. CDR1 MGHDK and CDR2 SYGVNS come from the germline V gene. The CDR3 here is CASTRTSGRISEQFF. Written as DNA, the CDR3 is TGTGCCAGCACCCGGACTAGCGGGAGAATAAGTGAGCAGTTCTTC.

The J gene is TRBJ2-1, the V gene TRBV3-1 (or the pseudogene TRBV3-2), with TRBD2 identical over 16 bases. V shed 6 bases, J shed 4 bases, and the junction held 15 bases outside the gene matches. The germline CDR1 and CDR2 sequences are LGHDT and YNNKEL (reference sequence). The CDR3 is 20 amino acids. CDR3 region: CASRPSGTSGRGDSYNEQFF. The CDR3 coding sequence is TGTGCCAGCAGGCCTTCCGGGACTAGCGGGAGGGGGGACTCTTACAATGAGCAGTTCTTC.